This T cell receptor beta chain was retrieved from a study of blood T cell repertoires in COVID-19. About the study: Spain, Italy and the United States supplied samples that represented acute and convalescent COVID-19. PBMCs, B-cell-depleted T cells, or T cells were the source of the cDNA or gDNA that made up the material.

Authors' analysis steps: Cell counts per sample came from amplifying reference gene primers. TCRdb's copy holds only in-frame clones and misses some; the assay was immunoSEQ multiplex PCR. V, J and clone size are those of that table, while D and trimming were read from the DNA. This table has 390,000 or so clones, roughly nine tenths appearing once. The CDR3 consists of 14 residues. Per germline, CDR1 SEHNR and CDR2 FQNEAQ (reference sequence). The V segment lost 9 bases and the J segment 9 bases; nucleotides outside the gene matches: 13. Participants were aged about 18 to 100 years from about two dozen US areas.

The sequenced material came from PBMCs or T cells enriched from blood (not recorded which). The sequence came from a young man who had recovered from COVID-19. J is TRBJ2-1 and V is TRBV7-9; 8 nucleotides agree with TRBD2. This CDR3 reads CASIPRGGFIEQFF. CDR3 DNA sequence: TGTGCCAGTATCCCCCGCGGGGGGTTTATTGAGCAGTTCTTC.